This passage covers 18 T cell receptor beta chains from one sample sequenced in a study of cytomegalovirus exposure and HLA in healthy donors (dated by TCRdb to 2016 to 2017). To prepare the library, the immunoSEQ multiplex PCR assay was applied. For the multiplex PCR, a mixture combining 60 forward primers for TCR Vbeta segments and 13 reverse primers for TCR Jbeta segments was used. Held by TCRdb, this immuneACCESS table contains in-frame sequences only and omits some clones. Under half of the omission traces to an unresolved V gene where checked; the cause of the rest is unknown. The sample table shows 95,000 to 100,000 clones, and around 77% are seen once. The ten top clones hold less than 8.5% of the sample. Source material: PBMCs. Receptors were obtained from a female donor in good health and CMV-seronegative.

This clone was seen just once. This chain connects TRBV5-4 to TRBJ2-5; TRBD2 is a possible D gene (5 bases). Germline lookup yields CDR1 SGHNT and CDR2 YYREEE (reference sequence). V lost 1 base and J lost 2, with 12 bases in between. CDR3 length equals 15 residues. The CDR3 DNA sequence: TGTGCCAGCAGCTTGAGCCGCACTAGACAAGAGACCCAGTACTTC. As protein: CASSLSRTRQETQYF.

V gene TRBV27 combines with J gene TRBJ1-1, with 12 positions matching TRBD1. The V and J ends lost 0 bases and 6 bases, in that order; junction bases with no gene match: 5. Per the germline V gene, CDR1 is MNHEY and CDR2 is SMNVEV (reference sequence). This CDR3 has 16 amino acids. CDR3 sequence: CASSLSGTGGRAEAFF. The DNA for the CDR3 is TGTGCCAGCAGTTTATCAGGGACAGGGGGCAGGGCTGAAGCTTTCTTT.

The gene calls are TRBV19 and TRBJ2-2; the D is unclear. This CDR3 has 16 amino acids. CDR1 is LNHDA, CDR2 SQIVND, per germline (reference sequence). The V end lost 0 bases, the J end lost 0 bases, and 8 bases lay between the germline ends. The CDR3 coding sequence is TGTGCCAGTAGTATAGATGCTTACACGAACACCGGGGAGCTGTTTTTT. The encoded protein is CASSIDAYTNTGELFF.

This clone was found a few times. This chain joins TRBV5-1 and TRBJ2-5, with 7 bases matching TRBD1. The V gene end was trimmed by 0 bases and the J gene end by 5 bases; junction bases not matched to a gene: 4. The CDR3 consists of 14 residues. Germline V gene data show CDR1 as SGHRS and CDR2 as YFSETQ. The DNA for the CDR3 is TGCGCCAGCAGCTTGGAAGGGGGCCGGGAGACCCAGTACTTC. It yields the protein CASSLEGGRETQYF. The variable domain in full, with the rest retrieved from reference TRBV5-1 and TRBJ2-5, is KAGVTQTPRYLIKTRGQQVTLSCSPISGHRSVSWYQQTPGQGLQFLFEYFSETQRNKGNFPGRFSGRQFSNSRSEMNVSTLELGDSALYLCASSLEGGRETQYFGPGTRLLVL.

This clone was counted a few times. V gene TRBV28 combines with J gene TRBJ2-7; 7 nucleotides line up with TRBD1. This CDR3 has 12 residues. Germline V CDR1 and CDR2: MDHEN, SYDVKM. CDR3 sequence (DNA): TGTGCCAGCAGTTCCACGACAGGGCACGAACATGTC. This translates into CASSSTTGHEHV.

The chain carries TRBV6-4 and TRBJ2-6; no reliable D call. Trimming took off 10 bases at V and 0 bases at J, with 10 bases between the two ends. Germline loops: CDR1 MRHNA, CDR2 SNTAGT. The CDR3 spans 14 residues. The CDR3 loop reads CATIDTSGANVLTF. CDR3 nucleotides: TGTGCCACCATAGACACCTCTGGGGCCAACGTCCTGACTTTC.

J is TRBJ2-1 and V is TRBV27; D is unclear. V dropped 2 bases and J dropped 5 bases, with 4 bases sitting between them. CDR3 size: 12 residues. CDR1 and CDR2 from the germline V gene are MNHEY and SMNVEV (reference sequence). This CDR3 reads CASSLGHNEQFF. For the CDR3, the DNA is TGTGCCAGCAGTTTAGGCCACAATGAGCAGTTCTTC.

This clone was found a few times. This CDR3 reads CASSPPPGLAGGPSYNEQFF. The CDR3 DNA sequence: TGTGCCAGCAGCCCGCCCCCGGGACTAGCGGGAGGGCCATCCTACAATGAGCAGTTCTTC. The V call is TRBV13, the J call TRBJ2-1, with 16 bases lining up with TRBD2. The V segment lost 5 bases and the J segment 1 base; nucleotides outside the gene matches: 11. Germline lookup yields CDR1 PRHDT and CDR2 FYEKMQ (reference sequence). The CDR3 is made up of 20 amino acids.

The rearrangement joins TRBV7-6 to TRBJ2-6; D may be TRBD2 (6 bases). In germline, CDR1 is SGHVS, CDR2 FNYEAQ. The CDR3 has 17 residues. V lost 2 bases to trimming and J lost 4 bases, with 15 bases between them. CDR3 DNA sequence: TGTGCCAGCAGCTTATCCTCCCGGAGGGCCGGGGCCAACGTCCTGACTTTC. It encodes CASSLSSRRAGANVLTF.

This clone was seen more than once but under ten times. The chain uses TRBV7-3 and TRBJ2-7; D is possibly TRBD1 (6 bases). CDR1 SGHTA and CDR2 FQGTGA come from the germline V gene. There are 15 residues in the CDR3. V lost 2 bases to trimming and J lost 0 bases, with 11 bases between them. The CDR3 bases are TGTGCCAGCAGCTTAGGGGGCTCCTCCTCCTACGAGCAGTACTTC. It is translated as CASSLGGSSSYEQYF.

CDR3 loop: CASHGDRGYEQYF. The CDR3, as DNA: TGTGCCAGCCACGGGGACAGGGGGTACGAGCAGTACTTC. The V gene is TRBV19, the J gene TRBJ2-7, with 11 bases lining up with TRBD1. The V gene's germline CDR1 is LNHDA and CDR2 SQIVND (reference sequence). The CDR3 is made up of 13 amino acids. V was pared by 9 bases and J by 4 bases, with 5 bases of the junction left unmatched.

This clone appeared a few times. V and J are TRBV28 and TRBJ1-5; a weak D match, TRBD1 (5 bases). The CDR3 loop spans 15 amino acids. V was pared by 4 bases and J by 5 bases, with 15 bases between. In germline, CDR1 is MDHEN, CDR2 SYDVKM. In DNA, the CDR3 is TGTGCCAGCAGTTCCTCATCCCAGGGATATCAGCCCCAGCATTTT. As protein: CASSSSSQGYQPQHF.

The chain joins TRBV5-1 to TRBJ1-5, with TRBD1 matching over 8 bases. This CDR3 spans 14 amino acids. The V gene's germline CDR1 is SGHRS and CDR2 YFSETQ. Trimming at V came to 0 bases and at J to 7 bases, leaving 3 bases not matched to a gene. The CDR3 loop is CASSLGQGHQPQHF. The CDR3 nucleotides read TGCGCCAGCAGCTTGGGACAGGGGCACCAGCCCCAGCATTTT.

In DNA, the CDR3 is TGTGCCAGCTCACCACTCGGGGGACTAGCGGGAAATGAGCAGTTCTTC. Encoded protein: CASSPLGGLAGNEQFF. This rearrangement joins TRBV18 to TRBJ2-1; TRBD2 aligns across 13 bases. Germline assignment: CDR1 KGHSH and CDR2 LQKENI. The ends lost 1 base at V and 7 bases at J; junction bases unmatched: 4. CDR3 size: 16 residues. The variable domain in full, with the rest retrieved from reference TRBV18 and TRBJ2-1, is NAGVMQNPRHLVRRRGQEARLRCSPMKGHSHVYWYRQLPEEGLKFMVYLQKENIIDESGMPKERFSAEFPKEGPSILRIQQVVRGDSAAYFCASSPLGGLAGNEQFFGPGTRLTVL.

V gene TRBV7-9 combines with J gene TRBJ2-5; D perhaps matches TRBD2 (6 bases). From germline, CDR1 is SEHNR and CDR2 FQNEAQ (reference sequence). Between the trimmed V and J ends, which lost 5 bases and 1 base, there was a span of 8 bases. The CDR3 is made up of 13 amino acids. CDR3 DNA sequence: TGTGCCAGCAGCCCTAGCGCCCAAGAGACCCAGTACTTC. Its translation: CASSPSAQETQYF.

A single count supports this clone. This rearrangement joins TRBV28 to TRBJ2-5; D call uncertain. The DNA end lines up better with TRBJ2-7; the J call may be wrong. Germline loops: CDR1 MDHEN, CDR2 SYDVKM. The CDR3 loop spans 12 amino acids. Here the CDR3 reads CASTSPPYEQYF. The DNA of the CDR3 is TGTGCCAGCACCTCACCCCCGTACGAGCAGTACTTC.

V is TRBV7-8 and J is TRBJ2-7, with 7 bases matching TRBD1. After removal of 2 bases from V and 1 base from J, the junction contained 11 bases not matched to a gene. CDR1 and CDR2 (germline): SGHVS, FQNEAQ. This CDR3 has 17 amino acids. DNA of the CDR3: TGTGCCAGCAGCTTAAGGCCGGGACAGAGTAAGTCCTACGAGCAGTACTTC. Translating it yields CASSLRPGQSKSYEQYF. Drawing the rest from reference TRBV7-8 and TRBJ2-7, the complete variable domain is GAGVSQSPRYKVAKRGQDVALRCDPISGHVSLFWYQQALGQGPEFLTYFQNEAQLDKSGLPSDRFFAERPEGSVSTLKIQRTQQEDSAVYLCASSLRPGQSKSYEQYFGPGTRLTVT.

CDR3: CASSVRSGTLRGYTF. CDR3 in DNA: TGCGCCAGCAGCGTACGGAGCGGGACTTTGAGGGGCTACACCTTC. The chain links TRBV5-1 to TRBJ1-2; maybe TRBD1 (5 bases). Trimming cost V 4 bases and J 8 bases, with 21 bases left between them. Germline CDR1 and CDR2: SGHRS and YFSETQ. CDR3 size: 15 residues.